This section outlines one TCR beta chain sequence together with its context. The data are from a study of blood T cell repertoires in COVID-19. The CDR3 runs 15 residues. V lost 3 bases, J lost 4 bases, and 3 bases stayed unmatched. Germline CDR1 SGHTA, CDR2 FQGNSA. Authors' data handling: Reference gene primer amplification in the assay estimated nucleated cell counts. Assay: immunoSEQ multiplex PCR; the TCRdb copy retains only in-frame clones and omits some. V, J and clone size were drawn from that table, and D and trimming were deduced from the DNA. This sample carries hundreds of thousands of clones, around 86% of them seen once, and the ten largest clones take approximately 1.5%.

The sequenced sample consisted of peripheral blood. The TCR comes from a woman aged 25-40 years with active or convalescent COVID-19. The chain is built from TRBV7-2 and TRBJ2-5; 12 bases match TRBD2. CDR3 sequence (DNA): TGTGCCAGCAGCTTTCTAGCGGGGGGGGTAGAGACCCAGTACTTC. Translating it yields CASSFLAGGVETQYF.